This passage covers 23 T cell receptor beta chains from one sample sequenced in a study of blood T cell repertoires in COVID-19. Clones were read by immunoSEQ multiplex PCR, and TCRdb kept only the in-frame ones, dropping some. The table includes over 15,000 clones, roughly nine tenths detected once. The sequenced sample was peripheral blood. The receptors shown here come from a man in his fifties or sixties with acute or convalescent COVID-19.

This sequence joins TRBV5-1 and TRBJ1-6; perhaps TRBD1 as D (6 bases). Germline V gene data show CDR1 as SGHRS and CDR2 as YFSETQ. Trimming took 0 bases from V and 7 from J, leaving 11 bases between them. The CDR3 spans 15 residues. The CDR3 protein is CASSLAGQINSPLHF. CDR3 DNA: TGCGCCAGCAGCTTGGCCGGACAGATCAATTCACCCCTCCACTTT. The entire variable domain, with the rest obtained from reference TRBV5-1 and TRBJ1-6, is as follows: KAGVTQTPRYLIKTRGQQVTLSCSPISGHRSVSWYQQTPGQGLQFLFEYFSETQRNKGNFPGRFSGRQFSNSRSEMNVSTLELGDSALYLCASSLAGQINSPLHFGNGTRLTVT.

As regards this clone: Different DNA sequences within this sample yield the same CDR3. This rearrangement joins TRBV29-1 to TRBJ1-5; D is perhaps TRBD1 (5 bases). Trimming removed 4 bases from V and 0 bases from J, with 7 bases in between. Germline V gene data show CDR1 as SQVTM and CDR2 as ANQGSEA. CDR3 length equals 13 residues. Written as DNA, the CDR3 is TGCAGCGTTGGAACAGGTAGCAATCAGCCCCAGCATTTT. This encodes CSVGTGSNQPQHF.

The genes are TRBV6-5 and TRBJ2-7, with TRBD2 as a possible D gene (6 bases). This CDR3 has 11 residues. Per the germline V gene, CDR1 is MNHEY and CDR2 is SVGAGI. V was cut by 10 bases and J by 6 bases, with 13 bases left in between. The CDR3 DNA is TGTGCCATTTCGGACGGGAGCGAGCAGTACTTC. Its protein product is CAISDGSEQYF.

This chain joins TRBV27 and TRBJ2-3; perhaps TRBD2 as D (5 bases). The CDR3 covers 16 residues. Trimming removed 6 bases from V and 3 bases from J, with 19 bases in between. Germline CDR1 reads MNHEY; CDR2 reads SMNVEV (reference sequence). CDR3 amino acids: CASSRIGVIMTDTQYF. The CDR3 DNA reads TGTGCCAGCAGCCGAATCGGGGTTATTATGACAGATACGCAGTATTTT.

The genes are TRBV5-1 and TRBJ2-7; D perhaps matches TRBD1 (5 bases). CDR1 and CDR2 (germline): SGHRS, YFSETQ. Trimming removed 0 bases from V and 1 base from J, with 17 bases in between. This CDR3 comprises 17 residues. CDR3 in amino acids: CASSLGEGQGFSYEQYF. Here the CDR3 DNA reads TGCGCCAGCAGCTTGGGGGAAGGGCAGGGATTTTCCTACGAGCAGTACTTC.

The chain employs TRBV3-1 (or the pseudogene TRBV3-2) and TRBJ2-7, with a weak D call TRBD2 (6 bases). Germline CDR1 and CDR2: LGHDT and YNNKEL (reference sequence). The V and J ends lost 0 bases and 6 bases respectively, with 15 bases between them. CDR3 length: 15 residues. The CDR3 sequence is CASSQDMGGWGEQYF. In DNA form, the CDR3 reads TGTGCCAGCAGCCAAGATATGGGGGGTTGGGGCGAGCAGTACTTC.

This clone has a handful of counts. The chain is built from TRBV2 and TRBJ1-1, with D possibly TRBD1 on 5 matching bases. This CDR3 has 13 amino acids. Germline CDR1 SNHLY, CDR2 FYNNEI. The ends were cut back, 7 bases at V and 6 bases at J, with 15 bases in the middle. The CDR3 loop reads CASNRRQHPEAFF. The DNA of the CDR3 is TGTGCCAGCAATAGAAGACAGCACCCTGAAGCTTTCTTT.

This clone was detected only a few times. This chain uses TRBV7-9 with TRBJ1-2, with a possible D match to TRBD1 (5 bases). Germline V gene data show CDR1 as SEHNR and CDR2 as FQNEAQ (reference sequence). The CDR3 runs 14 residues. The V end was cut by 6 bases, the J end by 2 bases, with 13 bases between. CDR3 region: CASRPGGGNYGYTF. DNA of the CDR3: TGTGCCAGCAGGCCCGGGGGAGGGAACTATGGCTACACCTTC.

The genes are TRBV19 and TRBJ2-3; 7 nucleotides line up with TRBD1. The CDR3 consists of 13 residues. Unmatched junction bases numbered 1, after V lost 5 bases and J lost 2 bases. Germline values: CDR1 LNHDA, CDR2 SQIVND (reference sequence). The CDR3 DNA sequence: TGTGCCAGTAGTGACAGGGTCACAGATACGCAGTATTTT. This gives the protein CASSDRVTDTQYF.

V usage is TRBV4-2 and J usage is TRBJ2-2; TRBD2 agrees at 7 bases. The CDR3 spans 17 residues. Trimming cost V 1 base and J 3 bases; bases outside gene matches: 8. Germline V gene data show CDR1 as LGHNA and CDR2 as YNFKEQ. The CDR3 loop is CASSQGSAGVDTGELFF. CDR3 DNA sequence: TGTGCCAGCAGCCAAGGGTCGGCGGGAGTCGACACCGGGGAGCTGTTTTTT.

The chain carries TRBV7-9 and TRBJ1-2, with 9 bases aligning to TRBD1. Germline CDR1 and CDR2: SEHNR and FQNEAQ (reference sequence). After removal of 1 base from V and 8 bases from J, the junction contained 8 bases not matched to a gene. CDR3 length: 15 amino acids. The CDR3 here is CASSLGTGTGTGYTF. The DNA of the CDR3 is TGTGCCAGCAGCTTAGGTACGGGGACAGGGACAGGCTACACCTTC.

This chain uses TRBV19 with TRBJ2-2, with D possibly being TRBD2 (6 bases). Germline lookup yields CDR1 LNHDA and CDR2 SQIVND (reference sequence). The CDR3 runs to 14 residues. Trimming cost V 5 bases and J 6 bases, with 13 bases left between them. DNA of the CDR3: TGTGCCAGTAGTTCCCCCGGGAGCTCCGGGGAGCTGTTTTTT. This codes for CASSSPGSSGELFF.

The J gene is TRBJ1-1, the V gene TRBV20-1; possibly TRBD1 for D (5 bases). V lost 3 bases to trimming and J lost 8 bases, with 19 bases between them. Germline V gene sequence: CDR1 DFQATT, CDR2 SNEGSKA (reference sequence). The CDR3 totals 14 residues. The CDR3 DNA reads TGCAGTGCTAGTGATGACAGCATCCGAACCGAAGCTTTCTTT. It specifies CSASDDSIRTEAFF.

The rearrangement joins TRBV6-1 to TRBJ1-2; TRBD1 aligns across 7 bases. V was clipped by 2 bases and J by 8 bases; unmatched bases: 8. The CDR3 loop spans 14 amino acids. The V gene's germline CDR1 is MNHNS and CDR2 SASEGT. CDR3: CASSEKGQGGGYTF. The CDR3 region has the DNA TGTGCCAGCAGTGAAAAGGGCCAGGGGGGAGGCTACACCTTC.

This CDR3 reads CASSPGLAGGDTQYF. The DNA for the CDR3 is TGTGCCAGCAGCCCCGGACTAGCGGGGGGCGATACGCAGTATTTT. The V gene is TRBV11-2, the J gene TRBJ2-3, with 14 bases lining up with TRBD2. The CDR3 runs to 15 residues. The junction had 4 bases not matched to a gene; V was cut back by 5 bases and J by 6 bases. CDR1 is SGHAT and CDR2 is FQNNGV in the germline V gene.

The chain uses TRBV9 and TRBJ1-1; 11 bases are a match to TRBD1. V shed 7 bases and J 0 bases; nucleotides not matched to a gene: 11. CDR1 is SGDLS and CDR2 is YYNGEE in the germline V gene. The CDR3 is 17 residues long. CDR3 nucleotides: TGTGCCAGCGACCCCGGGACAGGGGGACGAATGAACACTGAAGCTTTCTTT. This sequence encodes CASDPGTGGRMNTEAFF.

This chain links TRBV7-2 with TRBJ1-2; possibly TRBD1 for D (6 bases). The V gene's germline CDR1 is SGHTA and CDR2 FQGNSA. V was shortened by 1 base and J by 4 bases, with 16 bases between the two germline ends. The CDR3 totals 16 residues. CDR3 nucleotide sequence: TGTGCCAGCAGCTTAGTAGGGGGGGGGACACCCTATGGCTACACCTTC. This codes for CASSLVGGGTPYGYTF.

This sequence joins TRBV7-8 and TRBJ1-4; D is ambiguous. V lost 1 base and J lost 8, with 17 bases in between. This CDR3 contains 16 residues. Germline CDR1 and CDR2: SGHVS and FQNEAQ. CDR3 in amino acids: CASSLDLGRLQEKLFF. CDR3 DNA sequence: TGTGCCAGCAGCTTAGACCTAGGAAGATTGCAAGAAAAACTGTTTTTT.

V gene TRBV20-1 combines with J gene TRBJ2-2, with D tentatively TRBD2 (6 bases). This CDR3 contains 13 residues. The V end lost 3 bases, the J end lost 7 bases, and 12 bases lay between the germline ends. CDR1 and CDR2 (germline): DFQATT, SNEGSKA (reference sequence). CDR3 nucleotides: TGCAGTGCTAGTATAGGGGAGGTCGGGGAGCTGTTTTTT. Its translation is CSASIGEVGELFF.

The rearrangement joins TRBV6-5 to TRBJ1-6, with TRBD1 as a possible D gene (5 bases). CDR3 length equals 14 residues. Germline V gene data show CDR1 as MNHEY and CDR2 as SVGAGI. V was trimmed by 6 bases and J by 6 bases, leaving 12 bases between them. The CDR3 DNA sequence: TGTGCCAGCAGCCCCCGGGGGAGTAATTCACCCCTCCACTTT. Protein sequence: CASSPRGSNSPLHF.

In its sample, this clone was seen once. The V and J genes are TRBV21-1 and TRBJ2-7; TRBD2 was called by the table and not checked on the DNA. TRBV21-1 is listed as a pseudogene. The CDR3 runs 8 residues. The CDR3 here is CAKRLVTF. The CDR3 DNA is TGTGCCAAGAGACTCGTTACCTTC.

The J gene is TRBJ2-2, the V gene TRBV9; D unclear. This CDR3 spans 14 amino acids. Trimming took 1 base from V and 6 from J, leaving 10 bases between them. Germline V gene data show CDR1 as SGDLS and CDR2 as YYNGEE. In DNA form, the CDR3 reads TGTGCCAGCAGCGTATCTGCAGAGGCCGGGGAGCTGTTTTTT. Its protein is CASSVSAEAGELFF.

V is TRBV10-2 and J is TRBJ2-1; TRBD2 matches at 14 bases. After removal of 6 bases from V and 2 bases from J, the junction contained 9 bases not matched to a gene. The CDR3 is 18 amino acids. Germline CDR1 WSHSY, CDR2 SAAADI. The CDR3 DNA sequence: TGCGCCAGCAGAGCTGGACTAGCGGGGGGCACCCCCTACAATGAGCAGTTCTTC. This encodes CASRAGLAGGTPYNEQFF.